This T cell receptor beta chain was recorded in a study of CD8+ T cells in alopecia areata. This CDR3 is 16 amino acids long. The V gene's germline CDR1 is SGHDT and CDR2 YYEEEE. V lost 3 bases, J lost 2 bases, and 15 bases lay in between. Treatment here: oral pan-JAK inhibitor, 5-10 mg twice daily. Regarding this clone: The target antigen is unknown.

Regarding the study as a whole: Tofacitinib yielded significantly lower scalp clonality and fewer expanded CD8+ clones among the top 100.

RNA was isolated and reverse transcribed to cDNA, the sequencing template. TCRdb's copy holds only in-frame clones and misses some; the assay was immunoSEQ multiplex PCR. This table has some 190,000 clones, approximately 49% appearing once. V and J are TRBV5-6 and TRBJ1-3, with D possibly being TRBD1 (6 bases). This clonotype was obtained from a human donor with alopecia areata. Sample: CD8+ T cells sorted from blood, taken at week 52, from a patient treated with tofacitinib. CDR3 protein: CASSWGPHRAGNTIYF. The CDR3 DNA reads as TGTGCCAGCAGCTGGGGGCCGCATCGGGCTGGAAACACCATATATTTT.